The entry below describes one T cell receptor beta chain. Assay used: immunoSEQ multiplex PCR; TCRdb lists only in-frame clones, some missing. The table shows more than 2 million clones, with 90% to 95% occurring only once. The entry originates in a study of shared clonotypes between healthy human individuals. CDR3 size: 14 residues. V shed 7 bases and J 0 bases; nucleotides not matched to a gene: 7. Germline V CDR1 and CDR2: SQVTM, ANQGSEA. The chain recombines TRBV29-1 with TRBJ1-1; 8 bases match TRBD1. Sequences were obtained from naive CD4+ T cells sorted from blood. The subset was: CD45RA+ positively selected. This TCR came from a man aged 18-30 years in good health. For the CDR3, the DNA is TGCAGCGCCAAGCAGGGGGCGATGAACACTGAAGCTTTCTTT. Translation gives CSAKQGAMNTEAFF. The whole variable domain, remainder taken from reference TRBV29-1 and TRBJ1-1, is SAVISQKPSRDICQRGTSLTIQCQVDSQVTMMFWYRQQPGQSLTLIATANQGSEATYESGFVIDKFPISRPNLTFSTLTVSNMSPEDSSIYLCSAKQGAMNTEAFFGQGTRLTVV.